The 12 T cell receptor beta chains presented below share a single source sample, sequenced in a study of human T cells and chemical hapten exposure. From the 5' RACE reads, TCRdb called clonotypes with MiXCR, one entry per CDR3 protein. The table lists more than 140,000 distinct CDR3 sequences, around 4% of them singletons, with over 1.2% in the top ten. Researchers extracted total RNA from unfractionated whole blood. These receptors were collected from a female donor in good health.

The chain has TRBV3-1 and TRBJ1-5; 9 bases match TRBD1. The CDR3 totals 15 residues. The germline V gene has CDR1 LGHDT and CDR2 YNNKEL (reference sequence). Trimming cost V 1 base and J 5 bases; bases outside gene matches: 3. The CDR3 DNA follows: TGTGCCAGCAGCCAAGGGGACAGGGAGTATCAGCCCCAGCATTTT. Translated, it gives CASSQGDREYQPQHF.

This clonotype was counted at least ten times. This chain connects TRBV5-4 to TRBJ2-3; D call uncertain. CDR1 is SGHNT and CDR2 is YYREEE in the germline V gene (reference sequence). Between the trimmed V and J ends, which lost 2 bases and 6 bases, there was a span of 7 bases. The CDR3 is 12 residues long. The CDR3 protein is CASSLESDTQYF. As DNA, the CDR3 is TGTGCCAGCAGCTTAGAGTCGGATACGCAGTATTTT.

This clonotype occurred many times. The chain uses TRBV6-2 or TRBV6-3 and TRBJ2-3; TRBD1 might be the D (6 bases). Trimming left V 6 bases short and J 2 bases short, with 12 bases between. This CDR3 has 14 amino acids. CDR1 is MNHEY, CDR2 SVGEGT, per germline. CDR3 bases: TGTGCCAGCAGGAACCGGACAGTCACAGATACGCAGTATTTT. Protein: CASRNRTVTDTQYF.

This clonotype came up many times. V usage is TRBV29-1 and J usage is TRBJ1-1, with D perhaps matching TRBD1 (5 bases). In germline, CDR1 is SQVTM, CDR2 ANQGSEA. Between the trimmed V and J ends, which lost 2 bases and 4 bases, there was a span of 8 bases. This CDR3 has 12 amino acids. The CDR3 DNA sequence: TGCAGCGTTGAAACGGGGACCACTGAAGCTTTCTTT. Its translation is CSVETGTTEAFF.

V gene TRBV2 combines with J gene TRBJ2-2; D is possibly TRBD2 (6 bases). Between the trimmed V and J ends, which lost 3 bases and 6 bases, there was a span of 11 bases. CDR1 and CDR2 (germline): SNHLY, FYNNEI. The CDR3 runs to 14 residues. The CDR3 DNA sequence: TGTGCCAGCAGTGATCTAGCGACGGCCGGGGAGCTGTTTTTT. Its translation is CASSDLATAGELFF.

This clonotype has at least ten counts. The V call is TRBV20-1, the J call TRBJ1-6, with no clear D. V lost 6 bases and J lost 7, with 13 bases in between. The CDR3 loop spans 13 amino acids. Germline lookup yields CDR1 DFQATT and CDR2 SNEGSKA (reference sequence). CDR3 loop: CSARRRGNSPLHF. CDR3 bases: TGCAGTGCCCGACGACGGGGAAATTCACCCCTCCACTTT.

CDR3 region: CSARPGQGINAFYEQYF. The CDR3 coding sequence is TGCAGTGCCAGACCGGGACAGGGCATCAATGCCTTCTACGAGCAGTACTTC. The chain is built from TRBV20-1 and TRBJ2-7, with 9 positions matching TRBD1. There are 17 residues in the CDR3. V was clipped by 6 bases and J by 3 bases; unmatched bases: 18. Germline V gene lookup returns CDR1 DFQATT and CDR2 SNEGSKA (reference sequence).

This clonotype was recorded at least ten times. The V call is TRBV7-2, the J call TRBJ1-1, with D maybe TRBD1 (5 bases). This CDR3 is 13 amino acids long. Germline V CDR1 and CDR2: SGHTA, FQGNSA. V lost 6 bases, J lost 12 bases, and 20 bases lay in between. DNA for the CDR3: TGTGCCAGCAGTCCTACGGGACTCTCAGCCCCTTTCTTT. Amino acid sequence: CASSPTGLSAPFF.

Concerning this clonotype itself: A clone one base away is much larger, so this may be a read error. The chain joins TRBV10-2 to TRBJ2-1, with 10 bases fitting TRBD1. The V segment lost 7 bases and the J segment 6 bases; nucleotides outside the gene matches: 18. CDR1 WSHSY and CDR2 SAAADI come from the germline V gene. CDR3 length equals 18 residues. The CDR3 bases are TGCGCCAGCACCTTGAACAGAGGGACAGGGGCCAGGGGCAATGAGCAGTTCTTC. It translates to CASTLNRGTGARGNEQFF.

This clonotype was seen repeatedly, ten times or more. The chain recombines TRBV7-3 with TRBJ2-3; a weak D match, TRBD2 (6 bases). Germline values: CDR1 SGHTA, CDR2 FQGTGA. V was pared by 2 bases and J by 0 bases, with 9 bases between. This CDR3 has 15 residues. The CDR3 spells CASSLFAGSTDTQYF. In nucleotides, the CDR3 is TGTGCCAGCAGCTTATTTGCGGGGAGCACAGATACGCAGTATTTT.

This clonotype was recorded at least ten times. The gene calls are TRBV7-6 and TRBJ1-2, with a possible D match to TRBD1 (6 bases). CDR3 length equals 15 residues. Germline V gives CDR1 SGHVS, CDR2 FNYEAQ. Trimming removed 0 bases at V and 5 bases at J, with 13 bases between. The DNA of the CDR3 is TGTGCCAGCAGCTTAGCTGGCAGCCAGGGGTATGGCTACACCTTC. This encodes CASSLAGSQGYGYTF.

V usage is TRBV2 and J usage is TRBJ1-5; no reliable D call. V lost 7 bases, J lost 7 bases, and 11 bases lay in between. Germline V CDR1 and CDR2: SNHLY, FYNNEI. This CDR3 has 12 residues. DNA for the CDR3: TGTGCCAGCACAAGGGCGAACCAGCCCCAGCATTTT. Residues: CASTRANQPQHF.